The 32 T cell receptor beta chains in this list originate from one sample, sequenced in a study of blood T cells in healthy people across ages. Then a second PCR, running about 6 to 11 cycles, was carried out with a sample-barcoded 5' primer and a J-beta primer mix. MiXCR, run by TCRdb on the 5' RACE reads, gives a single entry per CDR3 protein. The sample records roughly 800,000 distinct CDR3 sequences, 55% to 75% being singletons. Source material: blood. These receptors came from a man aged 25-45 years in good health.

This chain connects TRBV5-1 to TRBJ1-6, with D tentatively TRBD1 (6 bases). This CDR3 spans 16 amino acids. The V end was cut by 0 bases, the J end by 5 bases, with 12 bases between. Per germline, CDR1 SGHRS and CDR2 YFSETQ. Written as DNA, the CDR3 is TGCGCCAGCAGCTTGGACAGGGTCGGCCATAATTCACCCCTCCACTTT. Its translation: CASSLDRVGHNSPLHF.

The chain is built from TRBV7-9 and TRBJ2-3, with D unresolved. V was pared by 7 bases and J by 0 bases, with 11 bases between. In germline, CDR1 is SEHNR, CDR2 FQNEAQ (reference sequence). The CDR3 loop spans 14 amino acids. This chain's CDR3 is CASTPRSSTDTQYF. CDR3 DNA sequence: TGTGCCAGCACGCCTAGGTCTAGCACAGATACGCAGTATTTT.

Only a few counts were recorded for this clonotype. The V and J genes are TRBV25-1 and TRBJ1-4; D ambiguous. The CDR3 is 13 residues long. V dropped 7 bases and J dropped 7 bases, with 13 bases sitting between them. Per germline, CDR1 MGHDK and CDR2 SYGVNS. The CDR3 is CASTLGGGEKLFF. Written as DNA, the CDR3 is TGTGCCAGCACCTTGGGCGGTGGTGAAAAACTGTTTTTT.

The chain couples TRBV15 to TRBJ2-1; 8 bases fit TRBD1. V lost 3 bases, J lost 1 base, and 11 bases stayed unmatched. CDR3 length: 18 residues. CDR1 is LNHNV and CDR2 is YYDKDF in the germline V gene (reference sequence). CDR3 sequence (DNA): TGTGCCACCAGCAGTCGTGGGGCGGACAGGGAATCCTACAATGAGCAGTTCTTC. The encoded protein is CATSSRGADRESYNEQFF.

This clonotype was picked up a small number of times. The rearrangement uses TRBV5-1 and TRBJ2-5; 11 positions match TRBD1. The CDR3 has 15 residues. The V gene's germline CDR1 is SGHRS and CDR2 YFSETQ. V was pared by 2 bases and J by 3 bases, with 3 bases of the junction left unmatched. The CDR3 DNA sequence: TGCGCCAGCAGCTTCCCGGGACAGGGGGAAGAGACCCAGTACTTC. Residues: CASSFPGQGEETQYF.

The chain uses TRBV2 and TRBJ2-5; D gene unclear. The J call is in doubt because the DNA end fits TRBJ2-7 better. There are 13 residues in the CDR3. CDR1 is SNHLY and CDR2 is FYNNEI in the germline V gene. The CDR3 spells CASSVKIGPEQYF. In nucleotides, the CDR3 is TGTGCCAGCAGTGTTAAAATAGGTCCCGAGCAGTACTTC.

The chain recombines TRBV5-1 with TRBJ1-2, with no clear D. This CDR3 has 15 residues. Germline CDR1 is SGHRS and CDR2 is YFSETQ. V was pared by 2 bases and J by 0 bases, with 11 bases between. This CDR3 is CASSFSRGPNYGYTF. CDR3 sequence (DNA): TGCGCCAGCAGCTTTAGCCGCGGGCCTAACTATGGCTACACCTTC.

V and J are TRBV7-2 and TRBJ1-5; 7 nucleotides align to TRBD1. After removal of 0 bases from V and 6 bases from J, the junction contained 5 bases not matched to a gene. This CDR3 region has 15 residues. Germline CDR1 SGHTA, CDR2 FQGNSA. CDR3 nucleotide sequence: TGTGCCAGCAGCTTAGCGCCGGCAGGGGGTCAGCCCCAGCATTTT. Translating it yields CASSLAPAGGQPQHF.

The rearrangement uses TRBV7-2 and TRBJ2-3, with D perhaps matching TRBD2 (6 bases). This CDR3 spans 15 amino acids. CDR1 is SGHTA, CDR2 FQGNSA, per germline. Between the trimmed V and J ends, which lost 4 bases and 6 bases, there was a span of 17 bases. The CDR3, as DNA: TGTGCCAGCAGCTCCCGGACTGGAGGGGCCGATACGCAGTATTTT. This encodes CASSSRTGGADTQYF.

This clonotype was counted a few times. This sequence joins TRBV3-1 and TRBJ1-2; D remains ambiguous. Germline CDR1 reads LGHDT; CDR2 reads YNNKEL (reference sequence). V lost 1 base and J lost 8, with 14 bases in between. The CDR3 extends over 14 amino acids. CDR3 in DNA: TGTGCCAGCAGCCAAGGTTTCGCGCGTAGCGGCTACACCTTC. Protein product: CASSQGFARSGYTF.

This clonotype has more than one count but fewer than ten. The gene calls are TRBV4-2 and TRBJ2-5; 11 bases are shared with TRBD2. V was clipped by 3 bases and J by 1 base; unmatched bases: 7. The CDR3 loop spans 17 amino acids. Germline assignment: CDR1 LGHNA and CDR2 YNFKEQ. The CDR3 reads CASSQNSGRAFQETQYF. The CDR3 DNA reads as TGTGCCAGCAGCCAGAATAGCGGGAGGGCCTTCCAAGAGACCCAGTACTTC.

For this clonotype: At one of its ends the junction is not consistent with the germline gene, which may arise from a read error. The CDR3 region has the DNA TGCGCCAGCAGCCAAAGATCATCAGCGGCAGATACGCAGTCTTTT. Its translation: CASSQRSSAADTQSF. The V and J genes are TRBV4-3 and TRBJ2-3; possible D gene TRBD2, 5 bases. CDR1 and CDR2 from the germline V gene are LGHNA and YSLEER. The CDR3 spans 15 residues.

The CDR3 here is CASSFASFETQYF. CDR3 bases: TGTGCCAGCAGCTTCGCTAGTTTTGAGACCCAGTACTTC. V and J are TRBV11-1 and TRBJ2-5; D unresolved. Trimming left V 3 bases short and J 5 bases short, with 10 bases between. The CDR3 loop spans 13 amino acids. CDR1 SGHAT and CDR2 FQDESV come from the germline V gene (reference sequence).

This chain joins TRBV9 and TRBJ1-5; D gene uncertain. With 0 bases removed from V and 5 bases from J, the gap between germline ends came to 9 bases. The germline CDR1 and CDR2 sequences are SGDLS and YYNGEE. The CDR3 is 14 amino acids. The CDR3 sequence is CASSVAEGYQPQHF. CDR3 coding DNA: TGTGCCAGCAGCGTAGCTGAAGGTTATCAGCCCCAGCATTTT.

The chain recombines TRBV6-1 with TRBJ1-2; 7 positions match TRBD1. The CDR3 runs 15 residues. Germline V CDR1 and CDR2: MNHNS, SASEGT. V shed 6 bases and J 4 bases; nucleotides not matched to a gene: 11. CDR3 bases: TGTGCCAGCAGCGAACAGGGGTCGAGTAGCTATGGCTACACCTTC. Translating gives CASSEQGSSSYGYTF.

The rearrangement uses TRBV3-1 and TRBJ2-5; D uncertain. Germline V gives CDR1 LGHDT, CDR2 YNNKEL (reference sequence). V dropped 2 bases and J dropped 5 bases, with 9 bases sitting between them. The CDR3 runs to 13 residues. CDR3 in amino acids: CASSQLYSETQYF. CDR3 DNA sequence: TGTGCCAGCAGCCAATTATACTCGGAGACCCAGTACTTC.

The chain employs TRBV29-1 and TRBJ1-5; tentatively, D is TRBD1 (5 bases). The V gene's germline CDR1 is SQVTM and CDR2 ANQGSEA. The CDR3 loop spans 12 amino acids. The ends were cut back, 6 bases at V and 6 bases at J, with 12 bases in the middle. Here the CDR3 reads CSVTQVFQPQHF. Here the CDR3 DNA reads TGCAGCGTGACACAGGTTTTTCAGCCCCAGCATTTT. The variable domain in full, with the rest retrieved from reference TRBV29-1 and TRBJ1-5, is SAVISQKPSRDICQRGTSLTIQCQVDSQVTMMFWYRQQPGQSLTLIATANQGSEATYESGFVIDKFPISRPNLTFSTLTVSNMSPEDSSIYLCSVTQVFQPQHFGDGTRLSIL.

The chain couples TRBV15 to TRBJ2-4; 7 positions match TRBD1. V lost 0 bases to trimming and J lost 3 bases; unmatched junction nucleotides: 5. The CDR3 spans 16 residues. Germline-derived CDR1 and CDR2 are LNHNV and YYDKDF (reference sequence). The CDR3: CATSRDHRGSKNIQYF. The CDR3 coding sequence is TGTGCCACCAGCAGAGACCACAGGGGAAGCAAAAACATTCAGTACTTC.

The genes are TRBV29-1 and TRBJ2-1, with 10 positions matching TRBD1. There are 14 residues in the CDR3. With V trimmed by 7 bases and J by 8 bases, 11 bases remained unmatched. The V gene's germline CDR1 is SQVTM and CDR2 ANQGSEA. This CDR3 reads CSAEPGQGIDEQFF. Written as DNA, the CDR3 is TGCAGCGCCGAACCGGGACAGGGGATCGATGAGCAGTTCTTC.

This clonotype has just a few counts. The rearrangement joins TRBV4-2 to TRBJ2-1; no reliable D call. The CDR3 loop spans 13 amino acids. V gave up 1 base and J gave up 10 bases, with 11 bases separating them. CDR1 is LGHNA, CDR2 YNFKEQ, per germline. The CDR3 loop reads CASSQVYDPEQFF. CDR3 nucleotide sequence: TGTGCCAGCAGCCAAGTATACGACCCCGAGCAGTTCTTC.

There are a few counts of this clonotype. The chain is built from TRBV6-5 and TRBJ2-7, with no clear D. V was pared by 0 bases and J by 3 bases, with 6 bases between. CDR3 length equals 13 residues. Germline CDR1 reads MNHEY; CDR2 reads SVGAGI. CDR3 bases: TGTGCCAGCAGTTACTCTTTGGGCTACGAGCAGTACTTC. Amino acids: CASSYSLGYEQYF.

This clonotype was seen more than once but under ten times. This chain uses TRBV6-6 with TRBJ2-7; D is undetermined. Between the trimmed V and J ends, which lost 0 bases and 2 bases, there was a span of 11 bases. The CDR3 totals 15 residues. Germline lookup yields CDR1 MNHNY and CDR2 SVGAGI (reference sequence). The CDR3: CASSYSATDPYEQYF. The CDR3 nucleotides read TGTGCCAGCAGTTACTCGGCCACCGACCCCTACGAGCAGTACTTC.

This clonotype was seen more than once but under ten times. This CDR3 reads CASRLGRGLHGYTF. The CDR3 DNA reads as TGCGCCAGCAGGTTAGGCAGGGGTTTACATGGCTACACCTTC. The chain links TRBV10-1 to TRBJ1-2; D is perhaps TRBD1 (6 bases). V lost 6 bases, J lost 6 bases, and 17 bases lay in between. This CDR3 has 14 amino acids. The germline V gene has CDR1 WNHNN and CDR2 SYGVQD (reference sequence).

As for this clonotype: With a much larger clone just one base away, this may be a read error. V and J are TRBV13 and TRBJ2-2, with D uncertain. The CDR3 loop spans 12 amino acids. Germline CDR1 reads PRHDT; CDR2 reads FYEKMQ (reference sequence). CDR3 sequence reads: CAGSLVSGELFF. CDR3 bases: TGTGCCGGCAGCTTAGTTTCCGGGGAGCTGTTTTTT.

The count of this clonotype is one. The rearrangement uses TRBV6-2 or TRBV6-3 and TRBJ1-5; tentatively, D is TRBD1 (6 bases). This CDR3 is 14 amino acids long. The V end was cut by 8 bases, the J end by 6 bases, with 17 bases between. Germline V gene sequence: CDR1 MNHEY, CDR2 SVGEGT. For the CDR3, the DNA is TGTGCCAGCTCCGGTTTGGGGGGCGGTCAGCCCCAGCATTTT. Its protein is CASSGLGGGQPQHF.

The CDR3 nucleotides are TGCAGCACTCGGACAGACCGGGGAGAGCAGTACTTC. This codes for CSTRTDRGEQYF. This chain connects TRBV29-1 to TRBJ2-7; the D gene is possibly TRBD1 (6 bases). With 8 bases removed from V and 7 bases from J, the gap between germline ends came to 18 bases. Germline V lookup: CDR1 SQVTM, CDR2 ANQGSEA. There are 12 residues in the CDR3.

Worth noting for this clonotype: Since a much larger clone is just one base distant, this may be a read error. The chain carries TRBV7-9 and TRBJ2-1, with D possibly being TRBD2 (7 bases). V was cut by 5 bases and J by 9 bases, with 17 bases left in between. Per germline, CDR1 SEHNR and CDR2 FQNEAQ (reference sequence). The CDR3 is made up of 14 amino acids. In nucleotides, the CDR3 is TGTGCCAGCAGCCGGCAGGGGAGGGTAAGTGAGCAGTTCTTC. Protein sequence: CASSRQGRVSEQFF.

V gene TRBV24-1 combines with J gene TRBJ2-7; 9 bases align to TRBD2. Germline lookup yields CDR1 KGHDR and CDR2 SFDVKD. The CDR3 spans 15 residues. J was trimmed by 4 bases and V by 9 bases; bases with no gene match: 12. The CDR3, as DNA: TGTGCCACCTCGCAAGGGAGCGGGAGGCAATACGAGCAGTACTTC. It yields the protein CATSQGSGRQYEQYF.

This clonotype occurred a few times. The genes are TRBV5-1 and TRBJ2-1; D is tentatively TRBD1 or TRBD2 (5 bases each). The length of the CDR3 is 16 residues. The V end was cut by 0 bases, the J end by 5 bases, with 15 bases between. The germline V gene has CDR1 SGHRS and CDR2 YFSETQ. CDR3 sequence (DNA): TGCGCCAGCAGCTTGGAATTAGGATGGGGGAACAATGAGCAGTTCTTC. Amino acid sequence: CASSLELGWGNNEQFF. The full variable domain, completed using reference TRBV5-1 and TRBJ2-1, is KAGVTQTPRYLIKTRGQQVTLSCSPISGHRSVSWYQQTPGQGLQFLFEYFSETQRNKGNFPGRFSGRQFSNSRSEMNVSTLELGDSALYLCASSLELGWGNNEQFFGPGTRLTVL.

There are a few counts of this clonotype. The chain has TRBV7-9 and TRBJ2-1; D might be TRBD2 (5 bases). Germline V gives CDR1 SEHNR, CDR2 FQNEAQ (reference sequence). The CDR3 extends over 17 amino acids. V lost 3 bases to trimming and J lost 0 bases, with 15 bases between them. CDR3 bases: TGTGCCAGCAGCTTGGACCGATTAACTAGCTCCTACAATGAGCAGTTCTTC. It encodes CASSLDRLTSSYNEQFF.

V and J are TRBV7-2 and TRBJ1-6; D call uncertain. The CDR3 is made up of 12 amino acids. Germline V CDR1 and CDR2: SGHTA, FQGNSA. Deletions cut 3 bases from V and 8 bases from J, with 5 bases between. The CDR3 region has the DNA TGTGCCAGCAGCTTTGGATATTCACCCCTCCACTTT. Its protein product is CASSFGYSPLHF.

The chain recombines TRBV5-1 with TRBJ2-5; D is undetermined. The CDR3 extends over 15 amino acids. Germline assignment: CDR1 SGHRS and CDR2 YFSETQ. V was trimmed by 5 bases and J by 5 bases, leaving 19 bases between them. The CDR3 reads CASRTVGTGGETQYF. DNA of the CDR3: TGCGCCAGCAGAACCGTCGGTACGGGTGGGGAGACCCAGTACTTC.